This is a list of T cell receptor beta chains from one sample in a study of cytomegalovirus exposure and HLA in healthy donors. Profiling relied on immunoSEQ multiplex PCR, and the TCRdb table lists in-frame clones only, not all of them. The sample includes about 140,000 clones, just under 85% of them seen just once. Sequencing was carried out using PBMCs. Receptor source: a young man in good health and CMV-seropositive. Both conserved end residues are part of each CDR3. A D gene is named only where the DNA matches it firmly. Rows may omit the clone size; those that give it use once, few, many or a size class.

J | V | size | D | DNA | CDR3
TRBJ1-6 | TRBV6-5 | - | - | TGTGCCAGCAGTTACTCGATACAGCCGGCTAATTCACCCCTCCACTTT | CASSYSIQPANSPLHF
TRBJ2-7 | TRBV28 | - | - | TGTGCCAGCAGTTTATTGCGGACCTACGAGCAGTACTTC | CASSLLRTYEQYF
TRBJ2-7 | TRBV28 | - | TRBD1 | TGTGCCAGCAGTTTGTTCTGGACAGGAGTTTCCTACGAGCAGTACTTC | CASSLFWTGVSYEQYF
TRBJ1-2 | TRBV6-5 | - | TRBD1 | TGTGCGTCAGGGGGAAACTATGGCTACACCTTC | CASGGNYGYTF
TRBJ2-5 | TRBV5-1 | - | TRBD1 | TGCGCCAGCAGCAACGAGGGGGCAGAGGAGACCCAGTACTTC | CASSNEGAEETQYF
TRBJ1-1 | TRBV7-3 | - | TRBD1 | TGTGCCAGCAGCTTAGGGACAGGTACCACTGAAGCTTTCTTT | CASSLGTGTTEAFF
TRBJ1-3 | TRBV18 | once | - | TGTGCCAGCTCACCCCCGGGAACAACAAACACCATATATTTT | CASSPPGTTNTIYF
TRBJ1-1 | TRBV21-1 | - | - | TGTGCCAGCAGCAAACAAGAGGGATTCACCCCCAACACTGAAGCTTTCTTT | CASSKQEGFTPNTEAFF
TRBJ2-1 | TRBV5-3 | - | TRBD2 | TGTGCCAGAAGCCCGCTATGGGGGGGAGGGCCGAATGAGCAGTTCTTC | CARSPLWGGGPNEQFF
TRBJ1-5 | TRBV2 | once | - | TGTGCCAGCAATCCTCTCGGGACTGCAGAGTATAGCAATCAGCCCCAGCATTTT | CASNPLGTAEYSNQPQHF
TRBJ2-2 | TRBV9 | - | TRBD2 | TGTGCCAGCAGCCGCGGGGGGGTCACCGGGGAGCTGTTTTTT | CASSRGGVTGELFF
TRBJ1-2 | TRBV6-5 | - | - | TGTGCCAGCAGTTCTCCGGGGCAGGGGATAAATTCGGGCTACACCTTC | CASSSPGQGINSGYTF
TRBJ1-1 | TRBV6-1 | - | TRBD1 | TGTGCCAGCAGTGTGACTAGACAGGGTAACTCGGAAGCTTTCTTT | CASSVTRQGNSEAFF
TRBJ2-3 | TRBV11-2 | - | TRBD2 | TGTGCCAGCAGGGTCTTGGGCGGGAGCGACCAGACAGATACGCAGTATTTT | CASRVLGGSDQTDTQYF
TRBJ2-7 | TRBV6-6 | - | TRBD1 | TGTGCCAGCAGCTTTGGACAGGCCTACGAGCAGTACTTC | CASSFGQAYEQYF
TRBJ2-3 | TRBV5-4 | - | - | TGTGCCAGCAGCGGCGGAGATACGCAGTATTTT | CASSGGDTQYF
TRBJ1-2 | TRBV2 | - | TRBD1 | TGTGCCACAAAGGACAGGGGGACGGTCTTGGGAGGCTACACCTTC | CATKDRGTVLGGYTF
TRBJ1-1 | TRBV29-1 | - | - | TGCAGCGTTGGAGGGCTTTTGAACACTGAAGCTTTCTTT | CSVGGLLNTEAFF
TRBJ2-3 | TRBV9 | - | TRBD2 | TGTGCCAGCAGCGTAGCTACGAGTAGCGGGGGACCCACAGATACGCAGTATTTT | CASSVATSSGGPTDTQYF
TRBJ2-7 | TRBV7-2 | - | TRBD2 | TGTGCCAGCAGCCTAAGCGGACTAGCGGGAGGGTCATACGAGCAGTACTTC | CASSLSGLAGGSYEQYF
TRBJ1-5 | TRBV19 | - | - | TGTGCCAGTATACAGGGAAATTACCCTATGTCCCAGCATTTT | CASIQGNYPMSQHF
TRBJ2-1 | TRBV12-5 | few | TRBD2 | TGTGCTAGTGGTTTTTCGCTAGCGGGATTAGCTGGCAATGAGCAGTTCTTC | CASGFSLAGLAGNEQFF
TRBJ2-5 | TRBV7-2 | - | TRBD2 | TGTGCCAGCAGCTTGGATTCGCCCGGACTAGCGGGAGGGCGGGAGACCCAGTACTTC | CASSLDSPGLAGGRETQYF
TRBJ2-1 | TRBV9 | - | - | TGTGCCAGCAGCGTATATACAAGCTACAATGAGCAGTTCTTC | CASSVYTSYNEQFF
TRBJ2-5 | TRBV13 | - | TRBD1 | TGTGCCAGCAGCCGACCGGGACAGGGTGGGGAGACCCAGTACTTC | CASSRPGQGGETQYF
TRBJ2-3 | TRBV5-1 | - | TRBD1 | TGCGCCAGCAGCTTGGCCGAAGGGACAGTTAGCACAGATACGCAGTATTTT | CASSLAEGTVSTDTQYF
TRBJ1-1 | TRBV5-5 | - | - | TGTGCCAGCAGCTTGGCCGGTAACACTGAAGCTTTCTTT | CASSLAGNTEAFF
TRBJ2-6 | TRBV7-8 | once | TRBD1 | TGTGCCAGCAGCCCTGTGGGACAGGGAAGCTCTGGGGCCAACGTCCTGACTTTC | CASSPVGQGSSGANVLTF
TRBJ2-1 | TRBV9 | - | - | TGTGCCAGCAGCCTCGACTTCAGCTCCTACAATGAGCAGTTCTTC | CASSLDFSSYNEQFF
TRBJ2-3 | TRBV19 | - | TRBD2 | TGTGCCAGCACCCGGGGGGGGCCCGGTGAGGATACGCAGTATTTT | CASTRGGPGEDTQYF
TRBJ2-7 | TRBV18 | - | - | TGTGCCAGCTCACCCTACGGGTCACCTACCTACGAGCAGTACTTC | CASSPYGSPTYEQYF
TRBJ1-5 | TRBV6-1 | - | - | TGTGCCAGTTTAATGACAGGAGAACAGCCCCAGCATTTT | CASLMTGEQPQHF
TRBJ2-1 | TRBV2 | - | - | TGTGCCAGCAGGGGGAGGCTATTTGAAGAGCAGTTCTTC | CASRGRLFEEQFF
TRBJ2-1 | TRBV6-1 | few | TRBD2 | TGTGCCAGCAGTGAGATCCTCCTAACTAGCGGGAGTGTAGATGAGCAGTTCTTC | CASSEILLTSGSVDEQFF
TRBJ1-4 | TRBV27 | - | - | TGTGCCAGCAGTTTCAGGGGATCGGCTAATGAAAAACTGTTTTTT | CASSFRGSANEKLFF
TRBJ1-1 | TRBV29-1 | once | - | TGCAGCGCCTGGACTTACCTGAACACTGAAGCTTTCTTT | CSAWTYLNTEAFF
TRBJ1-1 | TRBV28 | - | - | TGTGCCAGCACCCCCTATTTTGGGCGGGGAGGGACTGAAGCTTTCTTT | CASTPYFGRGGTEAFF
TRBJ2-7 | TRBV28 | - | TRBD1 | TGTGCCAGCACCGGGACAGGGGGACCCTACGAGCAGTACTTC | CASTGTGGPYEQYF
TRBJ1-2 | TRBV28 | - | - | TGTGCCAGCAGGCCTCATGGCGGAGGGGGCTACACCTTC | CASRPHGGGGYTF
TRBJ1-5 | TRBV6-5 | - | - | TGTGCCAGCAGTTACTCATCAGAGGGTGGGCAGCCCCAGCATTTT | CASSYSSEGGQPQHF
TRBJ2-3 | TRBV11-1 | - | - | TGTGCCAGCAGCCTGGACGCCAGGGCCTTCACAGATACGCAGTATTTT | CASSLDARAFTDTQYF
TRBJ2-1 | TRBV9 | - | - | TGTGCCAGCAGTGGACACCAGGGGGCATCAAGCGGGATGTACAATGAGCAGTTCTTC | CASSGHQGASSGMYNEQFF
TRBJ2-1 | TRBV4-2 | few | TRBD2 | TGTGCCAGCAGCGGGGGACTAGCGGAAACAGTCTACAATGAGCAGTTCTTC | CASSGGLAETVYNEQFF
TRBJ1-5 | TRBV4-2 | once | - | TGTGCCAGCAGCCAAGGGAGGGATCAGCCCCAGCATTTT | CASSQGRDQPQHF
TRBJ2-7 | TRBV6-5 | - | TRBD1 | TGTGCCAGCAGTTCCGGGACAGGGGTCTACGAGCAGTACTTC | CASSSGTGVYEQYF
TRBJ1-1 | TRBV19 | few | - | TGTGCCAGTATGAAGGGGATCGCAGAAGCTTTCTTT | CASMKGIAEAFF